This TCR beta chain comes out of a study of cytomegalovirus exposure and HLA in healthy donors. Clones were read by immunoSEQ multiplex PCR, and TCRdb kept only the in-frame ones, dropping some. Among some 250,000 clones listed, around 86% were seen once. The CDR3 totals 15 residues. V dropped 1 base and J dropped 12; count of bases not matched to a gene: 11. Germline V gives CDR1 SGHTA, CDR2 FQGNSA. The gene calls are TRBV7-2 and TRBJ2-1, with 8 bases lining up with TRBD2. Sequencing was carried out using PBMCs. This clonotype was obtained from a woman in her 30s in good health and CMV-seropositive. CDR3: CASSLGSGSWAGQFF. DNA for the CDR3: TGTGCCAGCAGCTTAGGGAGCGGGAGTTGGGCTGGGCAGTTCTTC.